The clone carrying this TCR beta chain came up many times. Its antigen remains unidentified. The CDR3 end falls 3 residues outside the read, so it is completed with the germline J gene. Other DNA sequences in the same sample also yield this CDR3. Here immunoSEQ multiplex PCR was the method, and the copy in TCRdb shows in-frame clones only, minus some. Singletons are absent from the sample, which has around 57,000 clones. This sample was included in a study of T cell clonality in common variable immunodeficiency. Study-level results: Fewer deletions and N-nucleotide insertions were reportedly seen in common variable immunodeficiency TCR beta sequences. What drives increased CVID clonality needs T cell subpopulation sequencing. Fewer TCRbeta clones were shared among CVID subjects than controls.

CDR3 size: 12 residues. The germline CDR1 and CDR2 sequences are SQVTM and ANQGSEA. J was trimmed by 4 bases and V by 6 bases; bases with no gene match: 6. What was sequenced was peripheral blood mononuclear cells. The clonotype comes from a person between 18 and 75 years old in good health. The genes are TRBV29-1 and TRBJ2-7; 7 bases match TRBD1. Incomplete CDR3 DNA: TGCAGCGTGATGGGACAGCCTTACGAG. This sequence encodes CSVMGQPYE. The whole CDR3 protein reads CSVMGQPYEQYF.